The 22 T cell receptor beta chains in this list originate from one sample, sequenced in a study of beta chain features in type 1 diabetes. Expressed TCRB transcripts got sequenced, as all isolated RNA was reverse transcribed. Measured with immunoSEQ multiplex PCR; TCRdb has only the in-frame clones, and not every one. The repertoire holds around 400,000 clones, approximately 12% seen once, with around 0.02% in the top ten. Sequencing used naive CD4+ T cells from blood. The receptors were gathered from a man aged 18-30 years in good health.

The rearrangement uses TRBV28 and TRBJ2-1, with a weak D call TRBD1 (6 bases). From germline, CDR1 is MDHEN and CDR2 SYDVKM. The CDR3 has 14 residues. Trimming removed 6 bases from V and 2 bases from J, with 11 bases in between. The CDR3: CASRQGVAYNEQFF. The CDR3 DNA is TGTGCCAGCAGACAGGGAGTGGCCTACAATGAGCAGTTCTTC.

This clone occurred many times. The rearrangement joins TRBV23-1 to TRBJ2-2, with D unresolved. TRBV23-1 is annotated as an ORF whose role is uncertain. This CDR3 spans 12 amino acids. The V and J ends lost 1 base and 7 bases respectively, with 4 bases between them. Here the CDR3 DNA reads TGCGCCAGCAGTCAATTTCGCGGGGAGCTGTTTTTT. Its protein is CASSQFRGELFF.

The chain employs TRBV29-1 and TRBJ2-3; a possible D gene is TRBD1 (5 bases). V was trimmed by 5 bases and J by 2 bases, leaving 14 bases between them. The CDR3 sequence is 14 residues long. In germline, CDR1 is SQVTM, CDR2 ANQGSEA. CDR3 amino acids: CSVTRELITDTQYF. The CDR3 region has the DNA TGCAGCGTTACCAGGGAACTCATCACAGATACGCAGTATTTT.

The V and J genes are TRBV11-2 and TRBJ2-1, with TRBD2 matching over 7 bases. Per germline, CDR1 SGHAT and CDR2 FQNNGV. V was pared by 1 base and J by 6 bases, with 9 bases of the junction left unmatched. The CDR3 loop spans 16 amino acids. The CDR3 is CASSLALREFGNEQFF. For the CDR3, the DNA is TGTGCCAGCAGCTTAGCGTTGCGGGAGTTTGGCAATGAGCAGTTCTTC.

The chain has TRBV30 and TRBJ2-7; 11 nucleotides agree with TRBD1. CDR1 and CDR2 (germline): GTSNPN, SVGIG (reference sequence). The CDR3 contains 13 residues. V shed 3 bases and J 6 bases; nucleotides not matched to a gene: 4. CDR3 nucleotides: TGTGCCTGGAGAGGGACAGGGGGAGCCGAGCAGTACTTC. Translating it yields CAWRGTGGAEQYF. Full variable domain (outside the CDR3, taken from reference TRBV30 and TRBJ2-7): SQTIHQWPATLVQPVGSPLSLECTVEGTSNPNLYWYRQAAGRGLQLLFYSVGIGQISSEVPQNLSASRPQDRQFILSSKKLLLSDSGFYLCAWRGTGGAEQYFGPGTRLTVT.

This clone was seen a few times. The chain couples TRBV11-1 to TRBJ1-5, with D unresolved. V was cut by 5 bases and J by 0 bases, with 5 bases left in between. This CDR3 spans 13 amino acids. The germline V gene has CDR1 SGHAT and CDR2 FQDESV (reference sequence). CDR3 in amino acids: CASSENSNQPQHF. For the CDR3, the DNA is TGTGCCAGCAGCGAGAATAGCAATCAGCCCCAGCATTTT.

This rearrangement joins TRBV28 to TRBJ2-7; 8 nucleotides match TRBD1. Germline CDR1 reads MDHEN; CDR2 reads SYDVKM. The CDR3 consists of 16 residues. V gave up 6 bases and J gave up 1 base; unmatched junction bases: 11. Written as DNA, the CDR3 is TGTGCCAGCAGGGGATTAGGACAGGGAATATCCTACGAGCAGTACTTC. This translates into CASRGLGQGISYEQYF.

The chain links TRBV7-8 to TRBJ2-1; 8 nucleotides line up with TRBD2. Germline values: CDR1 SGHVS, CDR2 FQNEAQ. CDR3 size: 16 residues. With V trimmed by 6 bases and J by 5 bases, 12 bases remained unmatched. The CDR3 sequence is CASSSMGGGINNEQFF. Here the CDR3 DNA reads TGTGCCAGCAGTTCAATGGGCGGGGGGATAAACAATGAGCAGTTCTTC.

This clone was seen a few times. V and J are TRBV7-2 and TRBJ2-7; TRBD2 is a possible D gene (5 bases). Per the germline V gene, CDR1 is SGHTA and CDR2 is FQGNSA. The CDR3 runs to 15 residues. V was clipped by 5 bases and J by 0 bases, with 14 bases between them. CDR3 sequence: CASSPRWESSYEQYF. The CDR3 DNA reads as TGTGCCAGCAGCCCCCGGTGGGAGAGCTCCTACGAGCAGTACTTC.

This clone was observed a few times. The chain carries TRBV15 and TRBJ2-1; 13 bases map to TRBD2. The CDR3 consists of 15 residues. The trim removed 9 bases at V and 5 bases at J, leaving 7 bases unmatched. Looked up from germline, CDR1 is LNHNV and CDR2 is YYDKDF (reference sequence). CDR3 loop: CATQGLAGLHNEQFF. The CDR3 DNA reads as TGTGCCACTCAGGGACTAGCGGGGCTACACAATGAGCAGTTCTTC.

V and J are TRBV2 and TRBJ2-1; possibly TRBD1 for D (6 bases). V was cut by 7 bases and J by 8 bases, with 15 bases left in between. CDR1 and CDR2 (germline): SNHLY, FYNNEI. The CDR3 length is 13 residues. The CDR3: CASNRTAVDEQFF. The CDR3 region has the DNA TGTGCCAGCAACCGGACAGCGGTCGATGAGCAGTTCTTC.

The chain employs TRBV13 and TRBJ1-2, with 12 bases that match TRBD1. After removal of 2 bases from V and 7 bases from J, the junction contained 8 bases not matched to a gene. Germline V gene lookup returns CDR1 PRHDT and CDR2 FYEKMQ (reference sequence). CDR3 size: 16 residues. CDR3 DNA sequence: TGTGCCAGCAGCTTATTCGCGGGACAGGGGGCAGTTGGCTACACCTTC. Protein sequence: CASSLFAGQGAVGYTF.

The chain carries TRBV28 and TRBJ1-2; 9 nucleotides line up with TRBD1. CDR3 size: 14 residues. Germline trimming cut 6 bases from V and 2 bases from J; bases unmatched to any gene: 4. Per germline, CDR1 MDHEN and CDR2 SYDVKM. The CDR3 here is CASRGTGKNYGYTF. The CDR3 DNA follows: TGTGCCAGCAGGGGGACAGGGAAGAACTATGGCTACACCTTC.

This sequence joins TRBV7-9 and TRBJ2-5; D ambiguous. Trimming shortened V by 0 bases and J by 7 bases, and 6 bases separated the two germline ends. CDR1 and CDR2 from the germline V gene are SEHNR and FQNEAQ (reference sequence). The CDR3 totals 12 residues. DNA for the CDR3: TGTGCCAGCAGCTTAGCCGAAGCGACCCAGTACTTC. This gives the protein CASSLAEATQYF.

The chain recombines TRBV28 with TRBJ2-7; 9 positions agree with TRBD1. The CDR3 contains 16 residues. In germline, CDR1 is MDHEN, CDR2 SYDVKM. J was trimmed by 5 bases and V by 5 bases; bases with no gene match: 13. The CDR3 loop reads CASSTNFGTGFHEQYF. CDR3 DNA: TGTGCCAGCAGTACGAACTTCGGGACAGGGTTCCACGAGCAGTACTTC. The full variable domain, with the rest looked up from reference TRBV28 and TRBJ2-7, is DVKVTQSSRYLVKRTGEKVFLECVQDMDHENMFWYRQDPGLGLRLIYFSYDVKMKEKGDIPEGYSVSREKKERFSLILESASTNQTSMYLCASSTNFGTGFHEQYFGPGTRLTVT.

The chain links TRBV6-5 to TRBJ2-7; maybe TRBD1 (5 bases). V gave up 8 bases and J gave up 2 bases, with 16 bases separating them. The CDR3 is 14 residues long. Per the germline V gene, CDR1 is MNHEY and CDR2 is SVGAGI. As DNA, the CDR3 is TGTGCCAGCGCAGGGTTGGGTAACACCTACGAGCAGTACTTC. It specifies CASAGLGNTYEQYF.

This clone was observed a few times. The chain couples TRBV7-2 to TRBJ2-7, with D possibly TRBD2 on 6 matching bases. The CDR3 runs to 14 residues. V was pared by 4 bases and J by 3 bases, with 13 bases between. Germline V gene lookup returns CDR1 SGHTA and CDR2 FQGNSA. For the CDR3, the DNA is TGTGCCAGCAGCTACGGGGGAAAGGGCTACGAGCAGTACTTC. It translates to CASSYGGKGYEQYF.

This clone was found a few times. CDR3 sequence reads: CASSLISGAGELFF. In DNA, the CDR3 is TGTGCCAGCAGCTTAATATCGGGGGCCGGGGAGCTGTTTTTT. V gene TRBV7-2 combines with J gene TRBJ2-2; perhaps TRBD2 as D (6 bases). This CDR3 contains 14 residues. The germline V gene encodes CDR1 SGHTA and CDR2 FQGNSA. V was shortened by 2 bases and J by 6 bases, with 10 bases between the two germline ends.

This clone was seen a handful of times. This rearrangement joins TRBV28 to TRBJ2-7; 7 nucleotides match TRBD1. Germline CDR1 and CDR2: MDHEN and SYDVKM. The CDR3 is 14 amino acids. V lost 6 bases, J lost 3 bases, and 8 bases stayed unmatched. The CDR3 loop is CASRPPGQHYEQYF. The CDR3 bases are TGTGCCAGCAGACCTCCGGGACAGCACTACGAGCAGTACTTC.

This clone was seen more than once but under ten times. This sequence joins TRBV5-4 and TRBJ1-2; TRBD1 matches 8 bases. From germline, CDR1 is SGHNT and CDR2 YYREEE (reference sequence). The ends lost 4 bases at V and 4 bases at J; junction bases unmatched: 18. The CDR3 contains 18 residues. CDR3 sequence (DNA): TGTGCCAGCAGCCCTCCACCGGGGGACAGGACCTCGAGCTATGGCTACACCTTC. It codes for CASSPPPGDRTSSYGYTF. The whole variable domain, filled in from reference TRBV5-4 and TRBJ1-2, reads ETGVTQSPTHLIKTRGQQVTLRCSSQSGHNTVSWYQQALGQGPQFIFQYYREEENGRGNFPPRFSGLQFPNYSSELNVNALELDDSALYLCASSPPPGDRTSSYGYTFGSGTRLTVV.

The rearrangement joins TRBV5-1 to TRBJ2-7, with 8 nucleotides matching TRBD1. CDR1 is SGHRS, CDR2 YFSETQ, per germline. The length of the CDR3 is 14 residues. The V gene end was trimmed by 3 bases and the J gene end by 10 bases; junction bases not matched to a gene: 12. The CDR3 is CASSSGQALDVQYF. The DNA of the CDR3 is TGCGCCAGCAGCTCGGGACAGGCCCTGGACGTACAGTACTTC.

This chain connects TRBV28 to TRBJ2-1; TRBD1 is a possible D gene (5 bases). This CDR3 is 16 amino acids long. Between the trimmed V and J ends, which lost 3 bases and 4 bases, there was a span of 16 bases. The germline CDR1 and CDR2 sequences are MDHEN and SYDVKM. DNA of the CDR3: TGTGCCAGCAGTTTCCGGTTGAGACAGAAGTACAATGAGCAGTTCTTC. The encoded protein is CASSFRLRQKYNEQFF. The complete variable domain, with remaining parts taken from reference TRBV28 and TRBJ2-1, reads DVKVTQSSRYLVKRTGEKVFLECVQDMDHENMFWYRQDPGLGLRLIYFSYDVKMKEKGDIPEGYSVSREKKERFSLILESASTNQTSMYLCASSFRLRQKYNEQFFGPGTRLTVL.